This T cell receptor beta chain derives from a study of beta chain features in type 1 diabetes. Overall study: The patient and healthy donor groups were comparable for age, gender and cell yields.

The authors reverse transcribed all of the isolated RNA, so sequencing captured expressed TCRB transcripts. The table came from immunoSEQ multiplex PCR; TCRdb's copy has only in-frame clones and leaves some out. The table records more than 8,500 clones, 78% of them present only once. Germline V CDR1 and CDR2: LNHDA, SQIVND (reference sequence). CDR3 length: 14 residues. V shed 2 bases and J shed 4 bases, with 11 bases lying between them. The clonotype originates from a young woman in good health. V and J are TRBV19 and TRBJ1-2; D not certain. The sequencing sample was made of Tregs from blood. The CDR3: CASSISGIAYGYTF. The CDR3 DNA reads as TGTGCCAGTAGTATAAGCGGGATCGCCTATGGCTACACCTTC.